Detailed here is one TCR beta chain. V lost 4 bases and J 9 bases, leaving 17 bases between the germline ends. The CDR3 is 14 amino acids. From germline, CDR1 is SGHDT and CDR2 YYEEEE. As handled by the study authors: Using reference gene primer amplification, nucleated cell counts were estimated. Generated by immunoSEQ multiplex PCR, the TCRdb table keeps only in-frame clones and is missing some. V and J calls and clone size come straight from that table; D and trimming were deduced from the DNA. This table holds about 54,000 clones, around 87% found once. This sample is drawn from a study of blood T cell repertoires in COVID-19. At the level of the study: Researchers got acute and convalescent COVID-19 samples from the United States, Italy and Spain. The analysed material was cDNA or gDNA that came from T cells, B-cell-depleted T cells, or PBMCs.

This sequence was found in a man aged 45 to 65 with active COVID-19. The chain employs TRBV5-6 and TRBJ1-5; weak D call: TRBD1 (5 bases). Sequenced sample: peripheral blood. DNA of the CDR3: TGTGCCAGCAGCCCCGGGGGGGGAGTCTTGCCCCAGCATTTT. Translating gives CASSPGGGVLPQHF.